A single sample is the source of the 13 T cell receptor beta chains below, sequenced in a study of T-cell memory formation after mild COVID-19. TCRdb re-analysed the 5' RACE reads in MiXCR, keeping a single row per CDR3 protein. Among approximately 480,000 distinct CDR3 sequences listed, about 20% were seen once. Material for sequencing was PBMCs or a T cell subset sorted from them (not recorded which). All receptors derive from an adult woman who had mild COVID-19 (a few samples of this study predate the infection). Cell type and time point are not known.

J is TRBJ2-7 and V is TRBV19, with 7 bases identical to TRBD1. The CDR3 contains 15 residues. Trimming took 10 bases from V and 3 from J; bases not matched to a gene: 15. Germline CDR1 is LNHDA and CDR2 is SQIVND (reference sequence). The CDR3 region has the DNA TGTGCCACCCGATCACCAGGGACAGCCAACTACGAGCAGTACTTC. Translated: CATRSPGTANYEQYF.

This clonotype has more than one count but fewer than ten. The chain is built from TRBV2 and TRBJ1-1; weak D call: TRBD1 (6 bases). The CDR3 length is 18 residues. V was clipped by 2 bases and J by 0 bases, with 19 bases between them. The germline CDR1 and CDR2 sequences are SNHLY and FYNNEI. The CDR3 coding sequence is TGTGCCAGCAGTGAACCGGCCGGGGGCGGGTGGATGAACACTGAAGCTTTCTTT. It yields the protein CASSEPAGGGWMNTEAFF.

This rearrangement joins TRBV5-1 to TRBJ2-6; D call uncertain. V shed 4 bases and J shed 1 base, with 9 bases lying between them. The CDR3 is 15 amino acids. The germline V gene encodes CDR1 SGHRS and CDR2 YFSETQ. The CDR3, as DNA: TGCGCCAGCAGCGCGGCCTCTTCTGGGGCCAACGTCCTGACTTTC. Translating gives CASSAASSGANVLTF.

The V and J genes are TRBV3-1 and TRBJ1-5; TRBD1 is a possible D gene (5 bases). V was clipped by 5 bases and J by 6 bases, with 14 bases between them. Germline-derived CDR1 and CDR2 are LGHDT and YNNKEL (reference sequence). CDR3 length: 14 amino acids. The CDR3 DNA reads as TGTGCCAGCAGCTTCGCGAGGGGAGGTCAGCCCCAGCATTTT. Translation gives CASSFARGGQPQHF.

The rearrangement joins TRBV7-8 to TRBJ2-7; 8 bases are shared with TRBD1. This CDR3 spans 16 amino acids. With 0 bases clipped from V and 2 bases from J, the junction kept 6 bases outside the gene matches. Germline V lookup: CDR1 SGHVS, CDR2 FQNEAQ. CDR3 region: CASSLAGGTGTYEQYF. CDR3 DNA sequence: TGTGCCAGCAGCTTAGCAGGGGGGACAGGAACCTACGAGCAGTACTTC.

This sequence joins TRBV11-2 and TRBJ1-6; D is possibly TRBD1 (5 bases). Germline V gives CDR1 SGHAT, CDR2 FQNNGV. Trimming pared 5 bases from V and 2 bases from J, leaving 16 bases between. The CDR3 runs to 17 residues. CDR3 nucleotides: TGTGCCAGCAGCCTAGCAGAGACAGCGACCTATAATTCACCCCTCCACTTT. This codes for CASSLAETATYNSPLHF.

This clonotype has only a few counts. The chain employs TRBV18 and TRBJ1-2; no firm D call. Germline values: CDR1 KGHSH, CDR2 LQKENI. Trimming left V 3 bases short and J 7 bases short, with 21 bases between. The CDR3 is made up of 16 amino acids. CDR3: CASSPEFPRVEGGYTF. The CDR3, as DNA: TGTGCCAGCTCACCGGAATTTCCGCGCGTCGAGGGTGGCTACACCTTC.

This clonotype has more than one count but fewer than ten. This sequence joins TRBV7-8 and TRBJ2-1; D may be TRBD2 (5 bases). The CDR3 is 16 amino acids. The V gene lost 0 bases and the J gene lost 0 bases, with 9 bases spanning the gap. Germline V gene sequence: CDR1 SGHVS, CDR2 FQNEAQ. This CDR3 is CASSLAQRISYNEQFF. The CDR3 DNA sequence: TGTGCCAGCAGCTTAGCCCAGCGGATCTCCTACAATGAGCAGTTCTTC.

This clonotype was observed a handful of times. The chain recombines TRBV14 with TRBJ2-5; TRBD2 aligns across 13 bases. The junction had 5 bases not matched to a gene; V was cut back by 6 bases and J by 4 bases. Germline V gene lookup returns CDR1 SGHDN and CDR2 FVKESK. The CDR3 totals 15 residues. The CDR3 DNA is TGTGCCAGCAGTCCCGGACTAGCGGGAGCAGAGACCCAGTACTTC. Translating gives CASSPGLAGAETQYF.

This clonotype was seen only once. The V gene is TRBV10-3, the J gene TRBJ2-5, with D unclear. Trimming took 10 bases from V and 5 from J, leaving 17 bases between them. Germline-derived CDR1 and CDR2 are ENHRY and SYGVKD. The CDR3 loop spans 13 amino acids. CDR3 sequence reads: CATRDGLGETQYF. The CDR3 bases are TGTGCCACCAGAGACGGGTTAGGGGAGACCCAGTACTTC.

The chain is built from TRBV9 and TRBJ1-1, with D tentatively TRBD1 (6 bases). Trimming removed 8 bases at V and 4 bases at J, with 18 bases between. In germline, CDR1 is SGDLS, CDR2 YYNGEE. The CDR3 length is 14 residues. The CDR3 is CASNPGQLSTEAFF. The CDR3 DNA is TGTGCCAGTAACCCCGGACAGTTAAGCACTGAAGCTTTCTTT. Looking up the rest from reference TRBV9 and TRBJ1-1 gives the full variable domain: DSGVTQTPKHLITATGQRVTLRCSPRSGDLSVYWYQQSLDQGLQFLIQYYNGEERAKGNILERFSAQQFPDLHSELNLSSLELGDSALYFCASNPGQLSTEAFFGQGTRLTVV.

The rearrangement uses TRBV5-5 and TRBJ1-1; D may be TRBD1 (5 bases). This CDR3 comprises 16 residues. V was clipped by 4 bases and J by 4 bases, with 20 bases between them. From germline, CDR1 is SGHKS and CDR2 YYEKEE (reference sequence). The CDR3 sequence: CASSGKGPSGTTEAFF. CDR3 bases: TGTGCCAGCAGCGGAAAGGGACCTTCTGGGACCACTGAAGCTTTCTTT.

This clonotype was recorded a few times. The V and J genes are TRBV20-1 and TRBJ2-7; possibly TRBD1 or TRBD2 for D (5 bases each). Germline loops: CDR1 DFQATT, CDR2 SNEGSKA (reference sequence). V gave up 3 bases and J gave up 0 bases, with 6 bases separating them. The CDR3 spans 12 residues. DNA for the CDR3: TGCAGTGCTAGCGGGGCCTCCTACGAGCAGTACTTC. Protein sequence: CSASGASYEQYF.